The 11 T cell receptor beta chains reported below all come from one sample, sequenced in a study of neoadjuvant anti-PD-1 for oral cavity cancer. Some clones are missing from TCRdb's copy, which holds only in-frame ones; the method was immunoSEQ multiplex PCR. The table lists 68,000 or so clones, 70% to 90% of them singletons. Noted time point: after neoadjuvant nivolumab, at surgical resection. The specimen comprised PBMCs, sampled after nivolumab (anti-PD-1) treatment. All receptors derive from a person aged 35 to 85 with oral cavity squamous cell carcinoma.

V gene TRBV30 combines with J gene TRBJ1-5; 8 nucleotides align to TRBD1. Germline V gene sequence: CDR1 GTSNPN, CDR2 SVGIG (reference sequence). The CDR3 consists of 15 residues. With 1 base clipped from V and 6 bases from J, the junction kept 8 bases outside the gene matches. The CDR3 is CAWSAVGQGGQPQHF. For the CDR3, the DNA is TGTGCCTGGAGTGCCGTCGGACAGGGAGGTCAGCCCCAGCATTTT.

This chain connects TRBV28 to TRBJ1-1; D is ambiguous. V lost 5 bases and J lost 0, with 7 bases in between. Germline CDR1 MDHEN, CDR2 SYDVKM. The CDR3 contains 13 residues. CDR3 in amino acids: CASSRHLNTEAFF. The CDR3 region has the DNA TGTGCCAGCAGTCGGCACCTGAACACTGAAGCTTTCTTT. Full variable domain (remainder filled in from reference TRBV28 and TRBJ1-1): DVKVTQSSRYLVKRTGEKVFLECVQDMDHENMFWYRQDPGLGLRLIYFSYDVKMKEKGDIPEGYSVSREKKERFSLILESASTNQTSMYLCASSRHLNTEAFFGQGTRLTVV.

This chain links TRBV10-1 with TRBJ2-2; 7 nucleotides match TRBD2. The germline gives CDR1 WNHNN, CDR2 SYGVQD (reference sequence). The CDR3 is 15 amino acids. The ends lost 3 bases at V and 5 bases at J; junction bases unmatched: 6. CDR3 coding DNA: TGCGCCAGCAGTGATCAAGCGGGAAGGACCGGGGAGCTGTTTTTT. This sequence encodes CASSDQAGRTGELFF.

The V call is TRBV10-1, the J call TRBJ2-7; possibly TRBD1 for D (5 bases). This CDR3 region has 15 residues. In germline, CDR1 is WNHNN, CDR2 SYGVQD (reference sequence). V was clipped by 3 bases and J by 3 bases, with 15 bases between them. CDR3 nucleotides: TGCGCCAGCAGTGATAGTGGGGCCCCCAACTACGAGCAGTACTTC. Protein: CASSDSGAPNYEQYF.

The rearrangement links TRBV7-2 to TRBJ2-1; TRBD2 matches 12 bases. The CDR3 consists of 19 residues. The germline V gene encodes CDR1 SGHTA and CDR2 FQGNSA. Germline trimming cut 3 bases from V and 6 bases from J; bases unmatched to any gene: 15. The CDR3 DNA sequence: TGTGCCAGCAGCTTCCCCTGGGCTAGCGGGAGGGCAGCTTCCAATGAGCAGTTCTTC. Encoded protein: CASSFPWASGRAASNEQFF.

The V call is TRBV29-1, the J call TRBJ2-3; TRBD2 aligns across 9 bases. With 3 bases clipped from V and 3 bases from J, the junction kept 4 bases outside the gene matches. CDR3 size: 14 residues. CDR1 is SQVTM, CDR2 ANQGSEA, per germline. The CDR3 DNA reads as TGCAGCGTTGAGCCTAGCGGGATGACAGATACGCAGTATTTT. It specifies CSVEPSGMTDTQYF.

This chain connects TRBV5-6 to TRBJ2-7, with D perhaps matching TRBD2 (5 bases). Germline V CDR1 and CDR2: SGHDT, YYEEEE. The V gene lost 2 bases and the J gene lost 4 bases, with 10 bases spanning the gap. This CDR3 is 13 amino acids long. CDR3 sequence (DNA): TGTGCCAGCAGCTTTTACGGACTTTACGAGCAGTACTTC. Protein product: CASSFYGLYEQYF.

The V call is TRBV10-1, the J call TRBJ1-1, with no clear D. V lost 6 bases, J lost 0 bases, and 8 bases lay in between. The V gene's germline CDR1 is WNHNN and CDR2 SYGVQD (reference sequence). The CDR3 is made up of 13 amino acids. The chain's CDR3 is CASRQTMNTEAFF. DNA of the CDR3: TGCGCCAGCAGACAGACCATGAACACTGAAGCTTTCTTT.

This chain joins TRBV30 and TRBJ1-5; no clear D. The V gene lost 3 bases and the J gene lost 2 bases, with 8 bases spanning the gap. The CDR3 length is 13 residues. From germline, CDR1 is GTSNPN and CDR2 SVGIG (reference sequence). This CDR3 reads CAWSLEGNQPQHF. The CDR3, as DNA: TGTGCCTGGAGCCTTGAGGGCAATCAGCCCCAGCATTTT.

The rearrangement links TRBV29-1 to TRBJ1-1; D gene unclear. Germline lookup yields CDR1 SQVTM and CDR2 ANQGSEA. Trimming pared 7 bases from V and 4 bases from J, leaving 16 bases between. This CDR3 is built from 13 residues. This CDR3 reads CSAYSGGLTEAFF. CDR3 bases: TGCAGCGCTTACTCCGGAGGGCTCACTGAAGCTTTCTTT.

The table lists this clone with a count of one. The chain carries TRBV6-5 and TRBJ1-1; a possible D gene is TRBD1 (5 bases). Trimming shortened V by 6 bases and J by 2 bases, and 16 bases separated the two germline ends. The CDR3 sequence is 15 residues long. Germline V lookup: CDR1 MNHEY, CDR2 SVGAGI. This CDR3 is CASSRGSLGNTEAFF. CDR3 DNA: TGTGCCAGCAGCCGGGGGTCTCTTGGAAACACTGAAGCTTTCTTT.